This T cell receptor beta chain is drawn from a study of cytomegalovirus exposure and HLA in healthy donors. Likely unrecorded immune exposures existed in these nominally healthy donors. Concerning this clone: The antigen is undetermined.

Whole-study findings and limits: When analyzed later, a missense DCLRE1C variant was found to be linked to TCR beta V- and J-gene trimming. Previous analysis showed most TCR beta V segments were productive about 87% or about 30% of the time. As a later analysis revealed, the rate of TCR association differed by HLA locus, with DRB1 most and HLA-C fewest.

Germline V gene sequence: CDR1 MDHEN, CDR2 SYDVKM. This CDR3 is built from 15 residues. Trimming cost V 4 bases and J 5 bases; bases outside gene matches: 8. The PCR had 60 Vbeta and 13 Jbeta primers. The protocol was immunoSEQ multiplex PCR, while the TCRdb copy is restricted to in-frame clones and leaves out a portion. The sample has 200,000 to 300,000 clones, 84% seen once; the top ten hold roughly 2%. The rearrangement links TRBV28 to TRBJ1-1; 9 bases line up with TRBD1. Sequenced input: PBMCs. The clonotype was recovered from a woman between 40 and 50 years old in good health and CMV-seropositive. Here the CDR3 reads CASSYEQGAWTEAFF. In DNA form, the CDR3 reads TGTGCCAGCAGTTACGAACAGGGGGCATGGACTGAAGCTTTCTTT. Full variable domain (outside the CDR3, taken from reference TRBV28 and TRBJ1-1): DVKVTQSSRYLVKRTGEKVFLECVQDMDHENMFWYRQDPGLGLRLIYFSYDVKMKEKGDIPEGYSVSREKKERFSLILESASTNQTSMYLCASSYEQGAWTEAFFGQGTRLTVV.